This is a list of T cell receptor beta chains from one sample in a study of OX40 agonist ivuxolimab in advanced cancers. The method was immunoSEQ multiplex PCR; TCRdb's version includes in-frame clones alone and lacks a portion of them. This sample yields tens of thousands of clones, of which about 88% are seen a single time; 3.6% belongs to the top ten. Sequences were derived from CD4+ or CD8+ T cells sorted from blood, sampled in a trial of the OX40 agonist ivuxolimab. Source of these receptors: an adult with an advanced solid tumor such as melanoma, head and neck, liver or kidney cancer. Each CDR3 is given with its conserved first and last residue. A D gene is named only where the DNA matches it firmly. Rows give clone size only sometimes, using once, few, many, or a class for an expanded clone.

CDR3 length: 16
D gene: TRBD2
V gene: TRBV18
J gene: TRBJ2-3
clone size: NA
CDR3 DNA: TGTGCCAGCTCAGGACTAGCGGGGGGGCCGACAGATACGCAGTATTTT
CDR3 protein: CASSGLAGGPTDTQYF

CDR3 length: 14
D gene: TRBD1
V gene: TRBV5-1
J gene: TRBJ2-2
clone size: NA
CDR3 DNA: TGCGCCAGCAGCTTGGAAGCGACAGGGAGGGAGCTGTTTTTT
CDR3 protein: CASSLEATGRELFF

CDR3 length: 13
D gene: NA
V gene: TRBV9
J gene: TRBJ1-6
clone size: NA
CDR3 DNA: TGTGCCAGCAGCGTAGATGGGAATTCACCCCTCCACTTT
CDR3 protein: CASSVDGNSPLHF

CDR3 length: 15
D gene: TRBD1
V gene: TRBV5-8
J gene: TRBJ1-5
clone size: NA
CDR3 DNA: TGTGCCAGCAGCCTGGGACAGCATGGAAATCAGCCCCAGCATTTT
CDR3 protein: CASSLGQHGNQPQHF

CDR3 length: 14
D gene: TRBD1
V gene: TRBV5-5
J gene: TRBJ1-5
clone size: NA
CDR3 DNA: TGTGCCAGCAGCTTACAGGGGGCCCGTCAGCCCCAGCATTTT
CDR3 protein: CASSLQGARQPQHF

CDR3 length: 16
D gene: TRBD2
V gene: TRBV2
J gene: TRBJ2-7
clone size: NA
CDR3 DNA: TGTGCCAGCAGTGGGACTAGCGGGGGGGCCGTGCACGAGCAGTACTTC
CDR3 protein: CASSGTSGGAVHEQYF

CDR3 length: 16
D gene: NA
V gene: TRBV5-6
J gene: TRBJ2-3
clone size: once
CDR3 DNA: TGTGCCAGCGCTATCGAAGGGGGTTTCTTCACAGATACGCAGTATTTT
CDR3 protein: CASAIEGGFFTDTQYF

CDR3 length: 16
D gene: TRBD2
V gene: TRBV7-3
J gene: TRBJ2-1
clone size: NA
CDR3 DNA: TGTGCCAGCAGCTTAAGTTGGTCTAGCGGGAGGGATAGGCTGTTCTTC
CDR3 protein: CASSLSWSSGRDRLFF

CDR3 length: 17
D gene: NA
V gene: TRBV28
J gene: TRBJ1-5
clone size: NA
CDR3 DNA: TGTGCCAGCAGTTTAAGCACACCCGGGGATGTTGCTCAGCCCCAGCATTTT
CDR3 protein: CASSLSTPGDVAQPQHF

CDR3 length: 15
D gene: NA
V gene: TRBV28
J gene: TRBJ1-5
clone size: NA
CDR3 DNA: TGTGCCAGCAGTTTATCGGTCAGGGGCGAACAGCCCCAGCATTTT
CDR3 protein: CASSLSVRGEQPQHF

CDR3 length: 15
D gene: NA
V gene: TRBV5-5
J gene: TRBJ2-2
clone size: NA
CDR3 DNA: TGTGCCAGCAGCTTGACAGGGAAGAGCACCGGGGAGCTGTTTTTT
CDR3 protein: CASSLTGKSTGELFF

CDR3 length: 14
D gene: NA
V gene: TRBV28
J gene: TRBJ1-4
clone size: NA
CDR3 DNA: TGTGCCAGCAGCCCCGGCGGTTTGGCTGAAAAACTGTTTTTT
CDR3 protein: CASSPGGLAEKLFF

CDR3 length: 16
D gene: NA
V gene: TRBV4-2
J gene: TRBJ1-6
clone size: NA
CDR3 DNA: TGTGCCAGCAGCCAAGAAAGCCGGGGATGGAATTCACCCCTCCACTTT
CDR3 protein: CASSQESRGWNSPLHF

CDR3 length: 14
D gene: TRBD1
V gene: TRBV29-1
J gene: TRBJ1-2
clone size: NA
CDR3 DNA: TGCAGCGTAGGGAGGGACAGGCAAAACTATGGCTACACCTTC
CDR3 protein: CSVGRDRQNYGYTF

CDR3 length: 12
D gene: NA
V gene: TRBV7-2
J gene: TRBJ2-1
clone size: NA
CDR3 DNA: TGTGCCAGCAGGGGGACTTCGAATGAGCAGTTCTTC
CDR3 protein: CASRGTSNEQFF

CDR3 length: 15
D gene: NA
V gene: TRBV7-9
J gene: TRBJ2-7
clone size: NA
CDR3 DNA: TGTGCCAGCAGCCGCCCTGGGGCAGGGGCATACGAGCAGTACTTC
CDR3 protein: CASSRPGAGAYEQYF

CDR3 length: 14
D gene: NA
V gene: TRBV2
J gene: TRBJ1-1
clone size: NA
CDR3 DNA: TGTGCCAGCAGTGAGCAGGCTGGTGGCACTGAAGCTTTCTTT
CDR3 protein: CASSEQAGGTEAFF

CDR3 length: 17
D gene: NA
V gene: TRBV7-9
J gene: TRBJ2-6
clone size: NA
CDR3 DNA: TGTGCCAGCAGCCCCCTTGGAGGACCGACGGGGGCCAACGTCCTGACTTTC
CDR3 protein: CASSPLGGPTGANVLTF

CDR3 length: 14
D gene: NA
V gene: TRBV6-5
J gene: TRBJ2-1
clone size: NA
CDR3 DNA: TGTGCCACCAAAGGGTCCCTTCTACACAATGAGCAGTTCTTC
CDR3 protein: CATKGSLLHNEQFF

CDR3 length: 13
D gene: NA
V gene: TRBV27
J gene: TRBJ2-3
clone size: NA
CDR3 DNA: TGTGCCAGCAGCCCCCAGACGGTCACTTCGCAGTATTTT
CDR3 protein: CASSPQTVTSQYF

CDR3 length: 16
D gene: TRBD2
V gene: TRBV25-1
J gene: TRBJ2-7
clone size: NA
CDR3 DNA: TGTGCCAGCAGTGAATACGCTAGCGGGGGGCCGGTTGAGCAGTACTTC
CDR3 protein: CASSEYASGGPVEQYF

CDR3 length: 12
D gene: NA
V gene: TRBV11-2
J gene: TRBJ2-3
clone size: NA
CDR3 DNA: TGTGCCAGCGCGCGAGAGTTAGATACGCAGTATTTT
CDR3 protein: CASARELDTQYF

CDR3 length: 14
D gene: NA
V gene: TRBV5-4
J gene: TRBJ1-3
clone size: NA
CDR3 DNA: TGTGCCAGCAGCATCAACAGCGGAGGAAACACCATATATTTT
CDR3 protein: CASSINSGGNTIYF

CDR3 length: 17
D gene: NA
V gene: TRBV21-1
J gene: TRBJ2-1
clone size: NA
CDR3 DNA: TGTGCCAGCAGCAAAGGAAACGGTCAGAATACTTACAATGAGCAGTTCTTC
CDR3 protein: CASSKGNGQNTYNEQFF

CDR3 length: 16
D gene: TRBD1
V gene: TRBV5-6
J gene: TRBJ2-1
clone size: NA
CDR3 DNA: TGTGCCAGCAGCGTCGGACAGGGGAGATCCTACAATGAGCAGTTCTTC
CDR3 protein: CASSVGQGRSYNEQFF

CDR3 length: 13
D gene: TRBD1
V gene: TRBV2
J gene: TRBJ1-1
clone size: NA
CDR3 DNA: TGTGCCAGCAAGGGACAGGTGGGGACTGAAGCTTTCTTT
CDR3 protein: CASKGQVGTEAFF

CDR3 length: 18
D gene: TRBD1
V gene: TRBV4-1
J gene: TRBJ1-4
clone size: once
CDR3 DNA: TGCGCCAGCAGCCAAGATGGACAGGGAATAGCAACTAATGAAAAACTGTTTTTT
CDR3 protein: CASSQDGQGIATNEKLFF

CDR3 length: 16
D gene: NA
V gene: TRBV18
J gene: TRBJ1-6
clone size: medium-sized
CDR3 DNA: TGTGCCAGCTCACTTAATCCGGGGATCTATAATTCACCCCTCCACTTT
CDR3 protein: CASSLNPGIYNSPLHF

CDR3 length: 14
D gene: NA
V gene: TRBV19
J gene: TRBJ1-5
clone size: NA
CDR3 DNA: TGTGCCAGTAGTATACAGGGTTTTGATCAGCCCCAGCATTTT
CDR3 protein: CASSIQGFDQPQHF